This T cell receptor beta chain was recorded in a study of blood T cell repertoires in COVID-19. Study as a whole: COVID-19 samples collected from the United States, Italy and Spain covered acute and convalescent phases. Nucleic acid was either cDNA or gDNA, and it came from T cells, B-cell-depleted T cells, or PBMCs.

The Seattle patients joined while their infection was active and were tracked longitudinally afterward. Produced via immunoSEQ multiplex PCR; TCRdb's table is partial and in-frame only. The sample carries fewer than 400,000 clones, around 92% recorded once. This clone was counted a single time. Other DNA sequences in the sample encode the same CDR3. In germline, CDR1 is SEHNR, CDR2 FQNEAQ (reference sequence). V was clipped by 1 base and J by 2 bases, with 5 bases between them. CDR3 length: 13 amino acids. The receptor comes from a woman in her twenties or thirties with COVID-19, enrolled during active disease. The chain is built from TRBV7-9 and TRBJ1-2, with a possible D match to TRBD1 (5 bases). Sequences were obtained from peripheral blood. CDR3 in amino acids: CASSLGGNYGYTF. The CDR3 region has the DNA TGTGCCAGCAGCTTAGGGGGCAACTATGGCTACACCTTC.